This section outlines one T cell receptor beta chain sequence together with its context. Per the germline V gene, CDR1 is WNHNN and CDR2 is SYGVQD (reference sequence). V dropped 4 bases and J dropped 4; count of bases not matched to a gene: 11. The CDR3 extends over 16 amino acids. This sample was included in a study of T cell responses to AZD1222 COVID-19 vaccine. Sequencing used immunoSEQ multiplex PCR; TCRdb keeps in-frame clones, though not all of them. This table holds 90,000 to 120,000 clones, 87% found once. The rearrangement uses TRBV10-1 and TRBJ1-2; 8 bases line up with TRBD1. The specimen was peripheral blood, collected on day 0 of AZD1222 vaccination. The receptor was isolated from an adult in good health. The CDR3 here is CASSAPSGTGSYGYTF. CDR3 in DNA: TGCGCCAGCAGTGCTCCCTCCGGGACAGGCTCCTATGGCTACACCTTC.